Presented here are 25 T cell receptor beta chains from one specimen sequenced in a study of T cell responses to AZD1222 COVID-19 vaccine (dated by TCRdb to the early 2020s). The method behind the library was the immunoSEQ multiplex PCR assay. This immuneACCESS table, as held by TCRdb, lists in-frame sequences with V and J called but not all clones. Of the missing ones, under half trace to an unresolved V gene in checked studies; the others have no known cause. The sample table records roughly 110,000 clones; approximately 89% of these occur just once. The ten largest clones add up to approximately 4.5% of the sample. The sample's time point label is to be understood as: baseline before first vaccination. Sequenced material: peripheral blood, taken on day 0 of AZD1222 vaccination. The receptors were gathered from an adult in good health.

The CDR3 sequence is CASRPVGVNYGYTF. CDR3 in DNA: TGCGCCAGCAGGCCGGTCGGGGTTAACTATGGCTACACCTTC. V gene TRBV5-1 combines with J gene TRBJ1-2; D ambiguous. V dropped 5 bases and J dropped 1 base, with 12 bases sitting between them. The germline V gene has CDR1 SGHRS and CDR2 YFSETQ. The CDR3 runs to 14 residues.

The count of this clone is one. The rearrangement uses TRBV6-5 and TRBJ2-1; TRBD2 agrees at 11 bases. The CDR3 has 16 residues. Germline loops: CDR1 MNHEY, CDR2 SVGAGI. The V gene end was trimmed by 2 bases and the J gene end by 6 bases; junction bases not matched to a gene: 6. The CDR3 is CASSYNPSGGRNEQFF. In nucleotides, the CDR3 is TGTGCCAGCAGTTACAACCCTAGCGGGGGGCGCAATGAGCAGTTCTTC.

A note on this clone: At one of its ends the junction is not consistent with the germline gene, which may arise from a read error. The gene calls are TRBV27 and TRBJ1-3, with 7 nucleotides matching TRBD1. Germline V gives CDR1 MNHEY, CDR2 SMNVEV (reference sequence). The CDR3 totals 17 residues. The CDR3 here is CANSLRGRGNSGNTIYF. The DNA for the CDR3 is TGTGCCAACAGTTTAAGGGGCAGGGGGAATTCAGGAAACACCATATATTTT.

The CDR3 DNA reads TGTGCCAGCAGGGACAGCCCGAACACTGAAGCTTTCTTT. Its translation: CASRDSPNTEAFF. The chain has TRBV5-4 and TRBJ1-1; possible D gene TRBD1, 6 bases. V lost 5 bases and J 1 base, leaving 9 bases between the germline ends. The CDR3 extends over 13 amino acids. Germline V gene lookup returns CDR1 SGHNT and CDR2 YYREEE (reference sequence).

This rearrangement joins TRBV7-2 to TRBJ2-1; 11 nucleotides agree with TRBD2. J was trimmed by 5 bases and V by 1 base; bases with no gene match: 1. The germline V gene encodes CDR1 SGHTA and CDR2 FQGNSA. The length of the CDR3 is 15 residues. The DNA of the CDR3 is TGTGCCAGCAGCTTAGTAGCGGGGGGGAACAATGAGCAGTTCTTC. Its translation is CASSLVAGGNNEQFF.

The gene calls are TRBV24-1 and TRBJ1-2; no clear D gene. Trimming took 3 bases from V and 8 from J, leaving 15 bases between them. Germline V gives CDR1 KGHDR, CDR2 SFDVKD. CDR3 length: 14 residues. Here the CDR3 reads CATSDPTRPSGYTF. The CDR3 nucleotides are TGTGCCACCAGTGATCCCACTAGACCCTCGGGCTACACCTTC.

This clone was seen a handful of times. This sequence joins TRBV4-3 and TRBJ1-2, with a possible D match to TRBD1 (6 bases). V gave up 0 bases and J gave up 4 bases, with 18 bases separating them. This CDR3 region has 17 residues. Per the germline V gene, CDR1 is LGHNA and CDR2 is YSLEER. The CDR3 spells CASSQDPQGPQVYGYTF. As DNA, the CDR3 is TGCGCCAGCAGCCAAGATCCACAGGGCCCTCAAGTCTATGGCTACACCTTC.

This clone has a single count. The chain uses TRBV7-7 and TRBJ1-6; TRBD1 might be the D (5 bases). Germline V gives CDR1 SSHAT, CDR2 FNYEAQ (reference sequence). Trimming shortened V by 1 base and J by 7 bases, and 8 bases separated the two germline ends. This CDR3 spans 14 amino acids. This CDR3 reads CASSLGGGNSPLHF. The DNA for the CDR3 is TGTGCCAGCAGCTTAGGGGGGGGAAATTCACCCCTCCACTTT. The full variable domain, completed using reference TRBV7-7 and TRBJ1-6, is GAGVSQSPRYKVTKRGQDVTLRCDPISSHATLYWYQQALGQGPEFLTYFNYEAQPDKSGLPSDRFSAERPEGSISTLTIQRTEQRDSAMYRCASSLGGGNSPLHFGNGTRLTVT.

The chain couples TRBV7-6 to TRBJ2-7; 14 bases are a match to TRBD2. This CDR3 spans 16 amino acids. Trimming removed 5 bases from V and 0 bases from J; junction bases left unmatched: 3. The germline V gene encodes CDR1 SGHVS and CDR2 FNYEAQ. The DNA for the CDR3 is TGTGCCAGCAGCCCGGGACTAGCGGGGGACTCCTACGAGCAGTACTTC. Translating gives CASSPGLAGDSYEQYF.

This chain links TRBV6-5 with TRBJ2-2; D could derive from TRBD1 or TRBD2 (5 bases each). Between the trimmed V and J ends, which lost 7 bases and 1 base, there was a span of 13 bases. Germline CDR1 and CDR2: MNHEY and SVGAGI. The CDR3 loop spans 15 amino acids. CDR3 bases: TGTGCCAGCACCCTGGGACGGATGAACACCGGGGAGCTGTTTTTT. This gives the protein CASTLGRMNTGELFF.

J is TRBJ2-3 and V is TRBV7-3; 7 nucleotides align to TRBD2. The CDR3 contains 15 residues. Germline V gene lookup returns CDR1 SGHTA and CDR2 FQGTGA. V lost 2 bases, J lost 3 bases, and 5 bases stayed unmatched. The CDR3 spells CASSLGLAETDTQYF. The CDR3, as DNA: TGTGCCAGCAGCTTAGGGCTAGCGGAAACAGATACGCAGTATTTT. The entire variable domain, with the rest obtained from reference TRBV7-3 and TRBJ2-3, is as follows: GAGVSQTPSNKVTEKGKYVELRCDPISGHTALYWYRQSLGQGPEFLIYFQGTGAADDSGLPNDRFFAVRPEGSVSTLKIQRTERGDSAVYLCASSLGLAETDTQYFGPGTRLTVL.

The V call is TRBV15, the J call TRBJ2-7; D might be TRBD1 (6 bases). This CDR3 is 12 amino acids long. The germline V gene encodes CDR1 LNHNV and CDR2 YYDKDF (reference sequence). With 1 base removed from V and 9 bases from J, the gap between germline ends came to 10 bases. CDR3 protein: CATSRADRGQYF. In nucleotides, the CDR3 is TGTGCCACCAGCAGAGCGGACAGAGGGCAGTACTTC. Supplemented by reference TRBV15 and TRBJ2-7, the full variable domain reads DAMVIQNPRYQVTQFGKPVTLSCSQTLNHNVMYWYQQKSSQAPKLLFHYYDKDFNNEADTPDNFQSRRPNTSFCFLDIRSPGLGDTAMYLCATSRADRGQYFGPGTRLTVT.

The rearrangement uses TRBV7-2 and TRBJ2-1; 8 bases are a match to TRBD2. The CDR3 has 16 amino acids. Germline CDR1 is SGHTA and CDR2 is FQGNSA. J lost 4 bases, V lost 2 bases, and 7 bases had no gene match. CDR3 DNA sequence: TGTGCCAGCAGCTTACTGGCGGGGGGTGCGTACAATGAGCAGTTCTTC. Amino acids: CASSLLAGGAYNEQFF.

The gene calls are TRBV2 and TRBJ1-3; 7 nucleotides line up with TRBD1. This CDR3 region has 16 residues. CDR1 SNHLY and CDR2 FYNNEI come from the germline V gene. J was trimmed by 0 bases and V by 4 bases; bases with no gene match: 6. This chain's CDR3 is CASSVGQGGSGNTIYF. CDR3 bases: TGTGCCAGCAGTGTTGGGCAGGGGGGCTCTGGAAACACCATATATTTT. Using reference TRBV2 and TRBJ1-3 for the parts outside the CDR3, the full variable domain is EPEVTQTPSHQVTQMGQEVILRCVPISNHLYFYWYRQILGQKVEFLVSFYNNEISEKSEIFDDQFSVERPDGSNFTLKIRSTKLEDSAMYFCASSVGQGGSGNTIYFGEGSWLTVV.

V gene TRBV11-3 combines with J gene TRBJ2-1, with 9 bases lining up with TRBD2. Germline CDR1 is SGHNT and CDR2 is YENEEA. This CDR3 has 15 amino acids. J lost 6 bases, V lost 0 bases, and 3 bases had no gene match. The CDR3 loop is CASSLEAGGPNEQFF. The CDR3 nucleotides read TGTGCCAGCAGCTTAGAAGCGGGGGGTCCCAATGAGCAGTTCTTC. The full variable domain, rest sourced from reference TRBV11-3 and TRBJ2-1, is EAGVVQSPRYKIIEKKQPVAFWCNPISGHNTLYWYLQNLGQGPELLIRYENEEAVDDSQLPKDRFSAERLKGVDSTLKIQPAELGDSAVYLCASSLEAGGPNEQFFGPGTRLTVL.

This clone was seen a single time. The chain joins TRBV7-6 to TRBJ1-2, with a tentative D call TRBD1 (6 bases). Looked up from germline, CDR1 is SGHVS and CDR2 is FNYEAQ. This CDR3 is built from 12 residues. V was cut by 5 bases and J by 7 bases, with 11 bases left in between. CDR3 loop: CASSVTGFGYTF. The CDR3 DNA follows: TGTGCCAGCAGCGTTACAGGGTTTGGCTACACCTTC.

V gene TRBV7-3 combines with J gene TRBJ1-3, with no clear D. The CDR3 contains 16 residues. Trimming stripped 2 bases from V and 0 bases from J, with 11 bases between. Germline V gene data show CDR1 as SGHTA and CDR2 as FQGTGA. In nucleotides, the CDR3 is TGTGCCAGCAGCTTAGACGGCCGGGACTCTGGAAACACCATATATTTT. This encodes CASSLDGRDSGNTIYF.

This chain connects TRBV19 to TRBJ1-2, with 7 positions matching TRBD1. Germline lookup yields CDR1 LNHDA and CDR2 SQIVND (reference sequence). J gave up 7 bases and V 9 bases, and 5 bases lay outside the gene matches. This CDR3 comprises 11 residues. DNA for the CDR3: TGTGCCAGCTCTACAGGGGTTGGCTACACCTTC. This encodes CASSTGVGYTF. Looking up the rest from reference TRBV19 and TRBJ1-2 gives the full variable domain: DGGITQSPKYLFRKEGQNVTLSCEQNLNHDAMYWYRQDPGQGLRLIYYSQIVNDFQKGDIAEGYSVSREKKESFPLTVTSAQKNPTAFYLCASSTGVGYTFGSGTRLTVV.

The sample holds one count of this clone. CDR3 protein: CASSFVWGGDTQYF. The CDR3 nucleotides are TGTGCCAGCAGTTTCGTTTGGGGAGGCGATACGCAGTATTTT. This chain uses TRBV6-5 with TRBJ2-3, with a possible D match to TRBD2 (6 bases). The CDR3 consists of 14 residues. Per the germline V gene, CDR1 is MNHEY and CDR2 is SVGAGI. The V gene lost 4 bases and the J gene lost 6 bases, with 14 bases spanning the gap.

The chain combines TRBV5-4 with TRBJ1-1; D is perhaps TRBD1 (6 bases). V lost 4 bases and J lost 3, with 13 bases in between. CDR3 size: 14 residues. Germline CDR1 is SGHNT and CDR2 is YYREEE (reference sequence). This CDR3 is CASSDTGSDTEAFF. The CDR3 DNA is TGTGCCAGCAGCGACACAGGGTCGGACACTGAAGCTTTCTTT. Supplemented by reference TRBV5-4 and TRBJ1-1, the full variable domain reads ETGVTQSPTHLIKTRGQQVTLRCSSQSGHNTVSWYQQALGQGPQFIFQYYREEENGRGNFPPRFSGLQFPNYSSELNVNALELDDSALYLCASSDTGSDTEAFFGQGTRLTVV.

The chain has TRBV15 and TRBJ1-1, with D maybe TRBD1 (6 bases). Germline CDR1 and CDR2: LNHNV and YYDKDF (reference sequence). V lost 0 bases to trimming and J lost 4 bases, with 15 bases between them. The CDR3 sequence is 16 residues long. CDR3 in DNA: TGTGCCACCAGCAGAGATATAGGGGGAGGCGGCACTGAAGCTTTCTTT. Protein: CATSRDIGGGGTEAFF.

The gene calls are TRBV5-4 and TRBJ2-7; D is perhaps TRBD2 (5 bases). Trimming removed 4 bases at V and 6 bases at J, with 14 bases between. Germline CDR1 SGHNT, CDR2 YYREEE (reference sequence). The CDR3 sequence is 13 residues long. In DNA, the CDR3 is TGTGCCAGCAGCCAGGACTCTCTGGGCGAGCAGTACTTC. It yields the protein CASSQDSLGEQYF.

The rearrangement joins TRBV19 to TRBJ1-1, with D tentatively TRBD1 (6 bases). Trimming removed 0 bases from V and 0 bases from J, with 26 bases in between. This CDR3 is built from 21 residues. CDR1 and CDR2 from the germline V gene are LNHDA and SQIVND (reference sequence). Here the CDR3 DNA reads TGTGCCAGTAGTATAGAATTCCGGACAGAAGCTGACTACGCGATGAACACTGAAGCTTTCTTT. It is translated as CASSIEFRTEADYAMNTEAFF.

The rearrangement uses TRBV5-6 and TRBJ1-5, with D perhaps TRBD1 (6 bases). CDR3 size: 14 residues. The V gene lost 0 bases and the J gene lost 6 bases, with 10 bases spanning the gap. The germline CDR1 and CDR2 sequences are SGHDT and YYEEEE. The CDR3 spells CASSLAGGLQPQHF. In nucleotides, the CDR3 is TGTGCCAGCAGCTTGGCCGGGGGCCTTCAGCCCCAGCATTTT. The full variable domain, in which reference TRBV5-6 and TRBJ1-5 provide the parts outside the CDR3, is DAGVTQSPTHLIKTRGQQVTLRCSPKSGHDTVSWYQQALGQGPQFIFQYYEEEERQRGNFPDRFSGHQFPNYSSELNVNALLLGDSALYLCASSLAGGLQPQHFGDGTRLSIL.

This clone was counted between two and nine times. The V and J genes are TRBV5-6 and TRBJ2-4; maybe TRBD1 (6 bases). In germline, CDR1 is SGHDT, CDR2 YYEEEE. This CDR3 is 13 amino acids long. V was cut by 6 bases and J by 9 bases, with 16 bases left in between. For the CDR3, the DNA is TGTGCCAGCATCCGACAGGTCCGGGGCATTCAGTACTTC. It yields the protein CASIRQVRGIQYF.